This entry is about one T cell receptor beta chain. The CDR3 runs to 18 residues. Germline V lookup: CDR1 SGHDT, CDR2 YYEEEE. Germline trimming cut 0 bases from V and 4 bases from J; bases unmatched to any gene: 12. The protocol was immunoSEQ multiplex PCR, while the TCRdb copy is restricted to in-frame clones and leaves out a portion. The sample holds 65,000 to 100,000 clones, around 87% seen once. This specimen comes from a study of control samples from healthy donors and cancer patients. Sequenced: blood. V usage is TRBV5-6 and J usage is TRBJ2-2; 7 nucleotides match TRBD1. This TCR was recovered from a man between 50 and 59 years old in good health. The CDR3 sequence: CASSLEEGAPNFTGELFF. The CDR3 coding sequence is TGTGCCAGCAGCTTGGAAGAGGGGGCGCCGAACTTCACCGGGGAGCTGTTTTTT.